This entry lists 14 T cell receptor beta chains sequenced from one sample in a study of T cell responses to AZD1222 COVID-19 vaccine. Measured with immunoSEQ multiplex PCR; TCRdb has only the in-frame clones, and not every one. The sample lists 100,000 to 150,000 clones, about nine tenths seen once, with approximately 1.5% in the top ten. The source material was peripheral blood, sampled on day 0 of AZD1222 vaccination. These TCRs come from an adult in good health.

This rearrangement joins TRBV30 to TRBJ2-6; D gene unclear. The CDR3 sequence is 15 residues long. V shed 1 base and J shed 0 bases, with 7 bases lying between them. Germline assignment: CDR1 GTSNPN and CDR2 SVGIG (reference sequence). This CDR3 is CAWSGRGSGANVLTF. CDR3 DNA: TGTGCCTGGAGTGGGCGTGGCTCTGGGGCCAACGTCCTGACTTTC.

The chain is built from TRBV30 and TRBJ1-2, with D possibly TRBD1 on 6 matching bases. This CDR3 is built from 13 residues. Germline values: CDR1 GTSNPN, CDR2 SVGIG (reference sequence). Trimming pared 3 bases from V and 8 bases from J, leaving 16 bases between. The CDR3 region is CAWRREGGGGYTF. CDR3 in DNA: TGTGCCTGGAGACGAGAGGGGGGCGGAGGCTACACCTTC.

The chain joins TRBV5-1 to TRBJ1-3, with no clear D. The V gene lost 5 bases and the J gene lost 0 bases, with 12 bases spanning the gap. The germline gives CDR1 SGHRS, CDR2 YFSETQ. The length of the CDR3 is 15 residues. The CDR3 sequence: CASSERISSGNTIYF. The CDR3 DNA reads TGCGCCAGCAGTGAAAGGATCAGCTCTGGAAACACCATATATTTT.

J is TRBJ2-5 and V is TRBV27, with 7 bases identical to TRBD1. In germline, CDR1 is MNHEY, CDR2 SMNVEV (reference sequence). The CDR3 has 13 residues. Trimming cost V 9 bases and J 5 bases; bases outside gene matches: 9. The CDR3 DNA sequence: TGTGCCAGTAACAGGGGTGTGGGGGAGACCCAGTACTTC. Translation gives CASNRGVGETQYF.

The V call is TRBV4-1, the J call TRBJ1-2, with 8 positions matching TRBD1. V gave up 2 bases and J gave up 4 bases; unmatched junction bases: 3. CDR3 length: 14 amino acids. The germline gives CDR1 MGHRA, CDR2 YSYEKL. The CDR3 sequence: CASSQRQGSYGYTF. DNA for the CDR3: TGCGCCAGCAGCCAACGACAGGGGAGCTATGGCTACACCTTC.

The CDR3 region is CASSEGLAGKYEQYF. The CDR3 DNA reads TGTGCCAGCAGTGAAGGATTAGCGGGGAAGTACGAGCAGTACTTC. The chain combines TRBV2 with TRBJ2-7; 8 bases align to TRBD2. Unmatched junction bases numbered 6, after V lost 1 base and J lost 4 bases. Germline values: CDR1 SNHLY, CDR2 FYNNEI. This CDR3 has 15 amino acids.

V usage is TRBV24-1 and J usage is TRBJ2-1; D is perhaps TRBD1 or TRBD2 (5 bases each). Germline assignment: CDR1 KGHDR and CDR2 SFDVKD. V gave up 3 bases and J gave up 7 bases, with 12 bases separating them. This CDR3 is 14 amino acids long. DNA for the CDR3: TGTGCCACCAGTGATCCCCGGGGCAGGAATGAGCAGTTCTTC. Its translation: CATSDPRGRNEQFF.

The rearrangement links TRBV7-9 to TRBJ2-7; 7 bases are a match to TRBD1. J lost 3 bases, V lost 5 bases, and 7 bases had no gene match. Germline assignment: CDR1 SEHNR and CDR2 FQNEAQ (reference sequence). The CDR3 has 14 residues. CDR3 sequence (DNA): TGTGCCAGCAGCAAAAACCGGGACAGCTACGAGCAGTACTTC. It encodes CASSKNRDSYEQYF.

This chain connects TRBV2 to TRBJ1-1; TRBD1 agrees at 7 bases. V dropped 10 bases and J dropped 3; count of bases not matched to a gene: 2. Germline loops: CDR1 SNHLY, CDR2 FYNNEI. This CDR3 comprises 11 residues. The CDR3 loop reads CATQGDTEAFF. The CDR3 bases are TGTGCCACCCAGGGGGACACTGAAGCTTTCTTT.

The table lists this clone with a count of one. The V call is TRBV11-3, the J call TRBJ2-1; unclear D gene. Germline assignment: CDR1 SGHNT and CDR2 YENEEA. The CDR3 has 12 amino acids. Trimming left V 3 bases short and J 8 bases short, with 8 bases between. CDR3 DNA: TGTGCCAGCAGCTTTCAGACCCATGAGCAGTTCTTC. Protein: CASSFQTHEQFF.

This sequence joins TRBV24-1 and TRBJ2-7, with D uncertain. The CDR3 totals 13 residues. Germline CDR1 and CDR2: KGHDR and SFDVKD. V was pared by 3 bases and J by 2 bases, with 7 bases between. CDR3 protein: CATSDRNAYEQYF. CDR3 coding DNA: TGTGCCACCAGTGATAGAAATGCCTACGAGCAGTACTTC.

The V gene is TRBV6-5, the J gene TRBJ1-5, with D possibly being TRBD1 (5 bases). Germline V gene lookup returns CDR1 MNHEY and CDR2 SVGAGI. The V end was cut by 0 bases, the J end by 2 bases, with 11 bases between. The CDR3 totals 16 residues. CDR3 region: CASSYSAGGRNQPQHF. The DNA of the CDR3 is TGTGCCAGCAGTTACTCCGCGGGGGGACGCAATCAGCCCCAGCATTTT.

The chain joins TRBV6-4 to TRBJ2-2, with 9 nucleotides matching TRBD2. CDR3 length equals 15 residues. Germline V lookup: CDR1 MRHNA, CDR2 SNTAGT. Trimming took 6 bases from V and 4 from J; bases not matched to a gene: 6. CDR3 coding DNA: TGTGCCAGCAGCAAACTAGCGGGTGGCACCGGGGAGCTGTTTTTT. Residues: CASSKLAGGTGELFF.

CDR3 residues: CASLYWNTEAFF. The CDR3 region has the DNA TGTGCCAGTCTTTATTGGAACACTGAAGCTTTCTTT. The chain has TRBV19 and TRBJ1-1; D is unclear. Looked up from germline, CDR1 is LNHDA and CDR2 is SQIVND (reference sequence). The CDR3 runs to 12 residues. V was clipped by 8 bases and J by 1 base, with 8 bases between them.